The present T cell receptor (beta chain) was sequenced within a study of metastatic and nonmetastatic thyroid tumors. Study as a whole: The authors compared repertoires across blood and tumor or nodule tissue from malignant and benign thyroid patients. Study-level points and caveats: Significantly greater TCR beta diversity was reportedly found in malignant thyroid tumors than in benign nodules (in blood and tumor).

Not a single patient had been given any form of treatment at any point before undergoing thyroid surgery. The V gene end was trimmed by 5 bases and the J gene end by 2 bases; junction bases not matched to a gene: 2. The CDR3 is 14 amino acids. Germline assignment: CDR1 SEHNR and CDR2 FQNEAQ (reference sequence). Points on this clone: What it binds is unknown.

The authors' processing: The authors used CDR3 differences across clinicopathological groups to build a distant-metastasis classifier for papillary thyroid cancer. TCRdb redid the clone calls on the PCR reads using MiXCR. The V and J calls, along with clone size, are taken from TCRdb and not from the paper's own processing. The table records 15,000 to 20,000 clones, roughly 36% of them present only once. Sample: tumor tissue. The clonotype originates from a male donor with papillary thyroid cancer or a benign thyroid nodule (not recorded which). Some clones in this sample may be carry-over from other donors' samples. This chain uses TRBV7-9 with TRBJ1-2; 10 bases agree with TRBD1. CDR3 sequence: CASSPGQGNYGYTF. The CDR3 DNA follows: TGTGCCAGCAGCCCGGGACAGGGGAACTATGGCTACACCTTC.